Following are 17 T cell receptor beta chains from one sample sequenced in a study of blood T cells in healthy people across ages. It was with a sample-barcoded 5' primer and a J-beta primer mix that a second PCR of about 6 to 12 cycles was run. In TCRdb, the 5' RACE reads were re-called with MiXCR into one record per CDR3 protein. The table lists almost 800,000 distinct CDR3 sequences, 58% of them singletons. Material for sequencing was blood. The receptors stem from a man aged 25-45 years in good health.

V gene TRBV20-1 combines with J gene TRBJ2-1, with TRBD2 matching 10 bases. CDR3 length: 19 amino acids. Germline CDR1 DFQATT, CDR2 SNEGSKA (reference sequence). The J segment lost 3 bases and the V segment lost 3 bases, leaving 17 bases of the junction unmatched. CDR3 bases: TGCAGTGCTAGGGAACTACTAGCGGGACCCCAATTGAGCTACAATGAGCAGTTCTTC. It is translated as CSARELLAGPQLSYNEQFF.

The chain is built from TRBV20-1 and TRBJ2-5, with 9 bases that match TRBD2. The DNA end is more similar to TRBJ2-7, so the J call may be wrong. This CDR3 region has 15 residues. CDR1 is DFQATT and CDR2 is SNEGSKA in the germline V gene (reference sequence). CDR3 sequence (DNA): TGCAGTGCTAGAGATGGCCCTAGCGGGATCTACGAGCAGTACTTC. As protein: CSARDGPSGIYEQYF.

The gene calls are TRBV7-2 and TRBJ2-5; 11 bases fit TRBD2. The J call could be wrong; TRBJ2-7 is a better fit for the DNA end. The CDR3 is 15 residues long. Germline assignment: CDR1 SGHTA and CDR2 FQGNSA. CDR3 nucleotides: TGTGCCAGCAGCTCGGTAGCGGGAGGGACCTACGAGCAGTACTTC. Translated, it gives CASSSVAGGTYEQYF.

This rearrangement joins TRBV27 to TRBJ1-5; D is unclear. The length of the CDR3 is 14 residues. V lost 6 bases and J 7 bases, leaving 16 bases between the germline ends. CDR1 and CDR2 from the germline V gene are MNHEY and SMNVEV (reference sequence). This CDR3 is CASSQHGLNQPQHF. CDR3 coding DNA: TGTGCCAGCAGCCAACACGGACTAAACCAGCCCCAGCATTTT.

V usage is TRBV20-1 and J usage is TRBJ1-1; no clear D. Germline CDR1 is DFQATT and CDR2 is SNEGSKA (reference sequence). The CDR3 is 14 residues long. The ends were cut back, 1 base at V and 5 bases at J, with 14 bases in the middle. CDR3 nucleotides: TGCAGTGCTAGAGGTGGGGTCTCGGGTACTGAAGCTTTCTTT. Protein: CSARGGVSGTEAFF.

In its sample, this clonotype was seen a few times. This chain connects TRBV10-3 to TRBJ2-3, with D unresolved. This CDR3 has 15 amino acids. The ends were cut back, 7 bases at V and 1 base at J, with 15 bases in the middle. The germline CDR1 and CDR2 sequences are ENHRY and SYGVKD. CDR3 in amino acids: CAIMDRRTGTDTQYF. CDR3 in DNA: TGTGCCATCATGGACCGCCGCACGGGCACAGATACGCAGTATTTT.

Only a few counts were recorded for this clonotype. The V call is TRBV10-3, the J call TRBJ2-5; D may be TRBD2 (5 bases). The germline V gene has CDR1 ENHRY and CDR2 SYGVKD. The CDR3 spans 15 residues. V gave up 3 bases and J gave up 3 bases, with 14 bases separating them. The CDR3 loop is CAISEIGRAEETQYF. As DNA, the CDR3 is TGTGCCATCAGTGAAATTGGGAGAGCAGAAGAGACCCAGTACTTC.

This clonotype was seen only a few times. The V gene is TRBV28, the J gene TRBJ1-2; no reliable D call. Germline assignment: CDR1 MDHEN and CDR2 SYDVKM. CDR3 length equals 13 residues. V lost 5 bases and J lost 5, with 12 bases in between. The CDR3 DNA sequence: TGTGCCAGCAGTCAGGACTTGGCTTATGGCTACACCTTC. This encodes CASSQDLAYGYTF.

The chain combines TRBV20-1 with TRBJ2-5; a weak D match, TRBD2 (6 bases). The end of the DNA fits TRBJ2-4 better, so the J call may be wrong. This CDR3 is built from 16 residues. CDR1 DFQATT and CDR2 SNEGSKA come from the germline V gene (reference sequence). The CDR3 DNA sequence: TGCAGTGCTAGAGATTACGGGAGTGCTTTTGAAAACATTCAGTACTTC. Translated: CSARDYGSAFENIQYF.

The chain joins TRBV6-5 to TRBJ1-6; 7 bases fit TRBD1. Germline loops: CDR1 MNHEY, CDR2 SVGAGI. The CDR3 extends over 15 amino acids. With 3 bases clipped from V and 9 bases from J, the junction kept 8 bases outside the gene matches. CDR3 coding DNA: TGTGCCAGCAGTTATGGCGACAGGGCTAGTTCACCCCTCCACTTT. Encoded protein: CASSYGDRASSPLHF.

The CDR3 here is CASSPFFPGTAPLHF. CDR3 coding DNA: TGTGCCAGCAGTCCTTTCTTCCCCGGGACAGCACCCCTCCACTTT. The genes are TRBV12-3 or TRBV12-4 and TRBJ1-6, with TRBD1 identical over 7 bases. The CDR3 has 15 residues. The ends lost 5 bases at V and 11 bases at J; junction bases unmatched: 12.

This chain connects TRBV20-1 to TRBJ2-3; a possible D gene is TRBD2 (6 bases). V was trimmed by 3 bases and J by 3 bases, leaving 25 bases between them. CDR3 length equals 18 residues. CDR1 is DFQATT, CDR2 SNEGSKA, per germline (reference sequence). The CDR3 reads CSARTISGRDFGTDTQYF. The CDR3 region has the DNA TGCAGTGCTAGGACGATCTCGGGACGGGACTTCGGGACAGATACGCAGTATTTT.

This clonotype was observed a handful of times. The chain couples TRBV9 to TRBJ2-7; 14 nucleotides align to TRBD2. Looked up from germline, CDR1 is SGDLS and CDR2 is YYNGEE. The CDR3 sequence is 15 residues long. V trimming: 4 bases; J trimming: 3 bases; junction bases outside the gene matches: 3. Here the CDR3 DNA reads TGTGCCAGCAGCCCCGGGACTAGCGGGGGCTACGAGCAGTACTTC. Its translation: CASSPGTSGGYEQYF.

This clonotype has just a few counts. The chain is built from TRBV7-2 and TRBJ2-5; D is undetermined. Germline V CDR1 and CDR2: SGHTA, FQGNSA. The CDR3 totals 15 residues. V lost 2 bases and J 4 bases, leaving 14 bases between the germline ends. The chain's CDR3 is CASSLTPGQLETQYF. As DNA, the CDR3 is TGTGCCAGCAGCTTAACACCTGGGCAGTTAGAGACCCAGTACTTC.

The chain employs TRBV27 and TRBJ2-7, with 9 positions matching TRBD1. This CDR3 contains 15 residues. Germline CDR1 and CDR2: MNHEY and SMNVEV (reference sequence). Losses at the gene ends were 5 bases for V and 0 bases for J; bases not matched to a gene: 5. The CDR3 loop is CASSPTDRGSYEQYF. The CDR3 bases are TGTGCCAGCAGTCCGACGGACAGGGGCTCCTACGAGCAGTACTTC.

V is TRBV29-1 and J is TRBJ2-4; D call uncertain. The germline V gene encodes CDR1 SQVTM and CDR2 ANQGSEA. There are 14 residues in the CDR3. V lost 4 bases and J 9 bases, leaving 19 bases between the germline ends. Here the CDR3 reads CSVGVGPEEGIQYF. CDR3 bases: TGCAGCGTTGGGGTTGGTCCGGAAGAAGGCATTCAGTACTTC.

CDR3 region: CSVAPLGTGGRTYEQYF. DNA of the CDR3: TGCAGCGTTGCTCCATTGGGAACAGGAGGGCGGACCTACGAGCAGTACTTC. This chain connects TRBV29-1 to TRBJ2-5; D is perhaps TRBD2 (6 bases). The J call is doubtful: the DNA matches TRBJ2-7 better. The CDR3 is made up of 17 amino acids. The germline V gene encodes CDR1 SQVTM and CDR2 ANQGSEA.